The present entry profiles one TCR beta chain with its context. Antigen: not known. A read error may account for a junction end that differs from germline. Per germline, CDR1 SGHAT and CDR2 FQDESV (reference sequence). The CDR3 covers 14 residues. TCR beta cDNA was prepared out of roughly 0.45 ug total RNA by means of a constant-region primer. Generation of the TCR beta libraries relied on three nested multiplex PCR rounds using slightly modified ARM-PCR. Each of the first two PCR rounds ran approximately 11 cycles with TRBV1-TRBV30 forward and C-beta reverse primers. TCRdb itself ran the multiplex PCR reads through MiXCR, one entry per CDR3 protein. The sample lists 95,000 to 150,000 distinct CDR3 sequences, roughly three fifths seen once, with less than 10% in the top ten. The sample is drawn from a study of tumor-infiltrating lymphocytes in primary liver carcinoma. Co-extraction of both nucleic acids (RNA and DNA) used roughly 18-32 mg of unsorted bulk tissue. Five separate regions per tumor were sampled.

Points from the study as a whole: About 8-25% of top clones, no more, were shared by all five regions. The 250 largest clones made up significantly more of tumor than blood repertoires (p = 0.039).

The receptor comes from a woman aged 60-75 years with primary liver carcinoma and hepatitis B virus infection. The rearrangement uses TRBV11-1 and TRBJ2-3, with D possibly TRBD2 on 5 matching bases. Sample: liver tumor tissue from sampling region 3. Stated subset: tumor region T3, left-lateral pole. CDR3 loop: CASSLRQRMGESHF. CDR3 bases: TGTGCCAGTAGCTTAAGGCAACGTATGGGAGAGTCTCACTTT. The full variable domain, with the rest looked up from reference TRBV11-1 and TRBJ2-3, is EAEVAQSPRYKITEKSQAVAFWCDPISGHATLYWYRQILGQGPELLVQFQDESVVDDSQLPKDRFSAERLKGVDSTLKIQPAELGDSAMYLCASSLRQRMGESHFGPGTRLTVL.